This TCR beta chain stems from a study of cytomegalovirus exposure and HLA in healthy donors. Overall study: Some 85 million unique TCRs, all from HLA-typed donors, were included in an early release of the data.

This clone has only a few counts. Antigen unknown. Both 60 Vbeta primers and 13 Jbeta primers went into the PCR. Sequenced by immunoSEQ multiplex PCR; TCRdb stores in-frame clones only, minus some. The data show 150,000 to 170,000 clones, over 70% seen once. Study outcomes and limitations: Later on, an analysis found that several of the most significant clusters appeared to be linked to common viral pathogens, which included parvovirus B19. An observed cluster of highly shared sequence variants was recorded as a likely sequencing artifact. Differences between HLA loci emerged in a later analysis of TCR association rates, with DRB1 most and HLA-C fewest.

The receptor was isolated from a man aged 25-40 years in good health and CMV-seropositive. Sequenced material: PBMCs.

Here the CDR3 DNA reads TGTGCCTGGAATCGCGGGACAGGGGGTGACACTGAAGCTTTCTTT. Protein: CAWNRGTGGDTEAFF. The V gene is TRBV30, the J gene TRBJ1-1, with TRBD1 matching 11 bases. This CDR3 is 15 amino acids long. Germline CDR1 GTSNPN, CDR2 SVGIG (reference sequence). The J segment lost 3 bases and the V segment lost 4 bases, leaving 7 bases of the junction unmatched.